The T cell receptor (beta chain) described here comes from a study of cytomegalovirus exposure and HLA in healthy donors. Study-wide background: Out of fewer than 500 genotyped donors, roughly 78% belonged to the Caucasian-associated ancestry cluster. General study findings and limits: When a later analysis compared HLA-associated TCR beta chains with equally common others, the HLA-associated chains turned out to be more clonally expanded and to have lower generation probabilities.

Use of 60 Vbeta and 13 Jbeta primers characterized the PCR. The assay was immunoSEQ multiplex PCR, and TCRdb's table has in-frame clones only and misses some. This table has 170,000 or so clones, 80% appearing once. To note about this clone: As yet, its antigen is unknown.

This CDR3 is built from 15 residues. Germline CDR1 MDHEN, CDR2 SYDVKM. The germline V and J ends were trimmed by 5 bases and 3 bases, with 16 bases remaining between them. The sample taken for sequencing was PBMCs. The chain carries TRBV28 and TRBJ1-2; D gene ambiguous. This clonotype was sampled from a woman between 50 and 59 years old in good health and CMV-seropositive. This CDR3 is CASSTPPRPDYGYTF. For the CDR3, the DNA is TGTGCCAGCAGTACCCCACCGAGGCCGGACTATGGCTACACCTTC.